This entry lists 7 T cell receptor beta chains sequenced from one sample in a study of shared clonotypes between healthy human individuals. Libraries were prepared by immunoSEQ multiplex PCR; TCRdb keeps only in-frame clonotypes and omits some of them. The sample has 2 million to 2.5 million clones; just under 95% are singletons. The sequenced sample consisted of naive CD4+ T cells from PBMCs. Noted subset: CD45RA+ positively selected. Receptors were obtained from a man younger than 30 in good health. Some clones in this sample may be carry-over from other donors' samples.

This clone has just a few counts. The rearrangement uses TRBV2 and TRBJ1-1, with no clear D. This CDR3 is 15 amino acids long. Between the trimmed V and J ends, which lost 1 base and 7 bases, there was a span of 16 bases. Germline V gene lookup returns CDR1 SNHLY and CDR2 FYNNEI. CDR3 coding DNA: TGTGCCAGCAGTGAAGGCAGCCTAGACACTGATGAAGCTTTCTTT. Its protein is CASSEGSLDTDEAFF.

This chain connects TRBV7-8 to TRBJ2-7; 15 bases map to TRBD2. Germline loops: CDR1 SGHVS, CDR2 FQNEAQ. V dropped 4 bases and J dropped 2; count of bases not matched to a gene: 3. The CDR3 extends over 16 amino acids. The CDR3 loop reads CASSSGLAGGPYEQYF. The CDR3 DNA reads as TGTGCCAGCAGCTCCGGACTAGCGGGAGGGCCCTACGAGCAGTACTTC. Based on the CDR3 plus reference TRBV7-8 and TRBJ2-7, the full variable domain is GAGVSQSPRYKVAKRGQDVALRCDPISGHVSLFWYQQALGQGPEFLTYFQNEAQLDKSGLPSDRFFAERPEGSVSTLKIQRTQQEDSAVYLCASSSGLAGGPYEQYFGPGTRLTVT.

The chain has TRBV10-3 and TRBJ2-5; 7 positions match TRBD1. Germline CDR1 and CDR2: ENHRY and SYGVKD. The CDR3 covers 15 residues. V was pared by 6 bases and J by 0 bases, with 7 bases of the junction left unmatched. The CDR3: CAISDRDRYQETQYF. The DNA of the CDR3 is TGTGCCATCAGCGATAGGGACAGATACCAAGAGACCCAGTACTTC.

V and J are TRBV2 and TRBJ2-6; TRBD1 might be the D (6 bases). CDR3 size: 13 residues. Per germline, CDR1 SNHLY and CDR2 FYNNEI. V dropped 4 bases and J dropped 7 bases, with 8 bases sitting between them. CDR3 residues: CASSVGAANVLTF. CDR3 coding DNA: TGTGCCAGCAGTGTGGGGGCCGCCAACGTCCTGACTTTC.

V is TRBV5-1 and J is TRBJ2-7; D possibly corresponds to TRBD1 (6 bases). The CDR3 sequence is 16 residues long. V was shortened by 2 bases and J by 0 bases, with 15 bases between the two germline ends. The germline V gene has CDR1 SGHRS and CDR2 YFSETQ. In DNA form, the CDR3 reads TGCGCCAGCAGCTTCGACGACAGAGGGGGCTCCTACGAGCAGTACTTC. This gives the protein CASSFDDRGGSYEQYF.

The rearrangement uses TRBV29-1 and TRBJ1-1; no definite D call. The CDR3 covers 13 residues. From germline, CDR1 is SQVTM and CDR2 ANQGSEA. Trimming removed 6 bases from V and 4 bases from J, with 15 bases in between. The CDR3 coding sequence is TGCAGCGTGAAGACTCCGGGCACCACTGAAGCTTTCTTT. Its protein is CSVKTPGTTEAFF.

The V and J genes are TRBV5-4 and TRBJ2-1; 11 bases are a match to TRBD2. V trimming: 0 bases; J trimming: 4 bases; junction bases outside the gene matches: 3. The CDR3 is 16 residues long. Per germline, CDR1 SGHNT and CDR2 YYREEE (reference sequence). The CDR3 DNA reads TGTGCCAGCAGCTTGGTTCCTAGCGGGGGGTACAATGAGCAGTTCTTC. As protein: CASSLVPSGGYNEQFF.